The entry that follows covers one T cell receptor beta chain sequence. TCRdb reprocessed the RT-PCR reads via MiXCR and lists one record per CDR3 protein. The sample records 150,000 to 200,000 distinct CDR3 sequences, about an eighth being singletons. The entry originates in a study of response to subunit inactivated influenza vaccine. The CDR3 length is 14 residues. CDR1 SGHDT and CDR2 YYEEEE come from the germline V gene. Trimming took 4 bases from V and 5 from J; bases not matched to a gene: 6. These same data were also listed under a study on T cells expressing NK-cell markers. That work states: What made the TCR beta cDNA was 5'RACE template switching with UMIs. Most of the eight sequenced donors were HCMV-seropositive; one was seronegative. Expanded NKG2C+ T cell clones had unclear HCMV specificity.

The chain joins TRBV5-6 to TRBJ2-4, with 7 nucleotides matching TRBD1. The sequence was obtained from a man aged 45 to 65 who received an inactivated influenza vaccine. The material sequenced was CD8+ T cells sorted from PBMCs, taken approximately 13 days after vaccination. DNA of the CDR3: TGTGCCAGCAGCGCCGGGACAGAAGAAAACATTCAGTACTTC. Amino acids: CASSAGTEENIQYF.